This T cell receptor beta chain was obtained from a study of blood T cell repertoires in COVID-19. Study background: T cells, B-cell-depleted T cells, or PBMCs provided the cDNA or gDNA that served as material.

The method was immunoSEQ multiplex PCR; TCRdb's version includes in-frame clones alone and lacks a portion of them. Counted here are under 150,000 clones, 84% occurring once; the ten biggest clones make up approximately 9%. Sequences were obtained from peripheral blood. The sequence derives from a woman at least 80 years old in a cohort sampled during active or convalescent COVID-19.

The CDR3 reads CAAASTTGAYEQYV. The CDR3 DNA is TGTGCAGCAGCAAGTACGACAGGGGCCTACGAGCAGTACGTC. J is TRBJ2-7 and V is TRBV21-1; the D call of TRBD1 is as the table states it, not checked on the DNA. TRBV21-1 is a pseudogene segment. The CDR3 consists of 14 residues.